These 23 T cell receptor beta chains were all obtained from the same sample, sequenced in a study of cytotoxic CD8 clonotypes in ibrutinib-treated CLL. The repertoire was sequenced with immunoSEQ multiplex PCR; TCRdb's copy has only in-frame clones and lacks some. The sample shows 15,000 or so clones, around 80% of them seen only once. The starting material was PBMCs, obtained before ibrutinib treatment. These receptors were collected from a human donor with chronic lymphocytic leukemia.

The chain uses TRBV7-9 and TRBJ2-1; 11 nucleotides match TRBD2. The V segment lost 4 bases and the J segment 3 bases; nucleotides outside the gene matches: 8. Germline CDR1 SEHNR, CDR2 FQNEAQ (reference sequence). The CDR3 loop spans 17 amino acids. CDR3 amino acids: CASSSSGTSGFYNEQFF. The CDR3 DNA reads TGTGCCAGCAGCTCATCGGGGACTAGCGGTTTCTACAATGAGCAGTTCTTC.

The chain links TRBV28 to TRBJ1-5; D gene uncertain. Germline assignment: CDR1 MDHEN and CDR2 SYDVKM. V was cut by 7 bases and J by 2 bases, with 12 bases left in between. The CDR3 length is 14 residues. CDR3 region: CASNTGNGNQPQHF. The CDR3 DNA is TGTGCCAGCAATACCGGGAACGGCAATCAGCCCCAGCATTTT.

This clone was counted only a few times. As the CDR3 is not closed by the conserved phenylalanine or tryptophan, this likely results from a read error. The limits of the CDR3 on the DNA are not certain, so only TCRdb's listed CDR3 is given. The chain joins TRBV7-3 to TRBJ1-4; the table assigns TRBD1, which was not confirmed against the DNA. Germline V gene sequence: CDR1 SGHTA, CDR2 FQGTGA. Including both end residues, the CDR3 is 9 amino acids long. The CDR3 here is CASSLNSHG.

The chain joins TRBV28 to TRBJ2-1; a possible D gene is TRBD1 (6 bases). V was cut by 7 bases and J by 7 bases, with 14 bases left in between. Germline V gene data show CDR1 as MDHEN and CDR2 as SYDVKM. The length of the CDR3 is 13 residues. CDR3 loop: CASTQGMVNEQFF. In nucleotides, the CDR3 is TGTGCCAGCACACAGGGAATGGTTAATGAGCAGTTCTTC.

This clone is medium-sized (0.01 to 0.1%) by share. The chain joins TRBV27 to TRBJ2-2; tentatively, D is TRBD2 (6 bases). The CDR3 is 12 amino acids. Trimming removed 8 bases from V and 5 bases from J, with 9 bases in between. The V gene's germline CDR1 is MNHEY and CDR2 SMNVEV (reference sequence). CDR3 in amino acids: CASHGTTGELFF. The CDR3 DNA is TGTGCCAGCCACGGGACTACCGGGGAGCTGTTTTTT.

The rearrangement uses TRBV5-1 and TRBJ2-4, with D possibly being TRBD2 (5 bases). There are 19 residues in the CDR3. Germline assignment: CDR1 SGHRS and CDR2 YFSETQ. V lost 0 bases, J lost 2 bases, and 21 bases lay in between. This chain's CDR3 is CASSLEYGIDSVSKNIQYF. For the CDR3, the DNA is TGCGCCAGCAGCTTGGAGTATGGTATAGATAGCGTCTCCAAAAACATTCAGTACTTC. The full variable domain, its missing parts supplied by reference TRBV5-1 and TRBJ2-4, is KAGVTQTPRYLIKTRGQQVTLSCSPISGHRSVSWYQQTPGQGLQFLFEYFSETQRNKGNFPGRFSGRQFSNSRSEMNVSTLELGDSALYLCASSLEYGIDSVSKNIQYFGAGTRLSVL.

The V call is TRBV7-9, the J call TRBJ2-1; TRBD2 matches 8 bases. V shed 1 base and J 0 bases; nucleotides not matched to a gene: 5. The CDR3 spans 17 residues. Per germline, CDR1 SEHNR and CDR2 FQNEAQ (reference sequence). Here the CDR3 DNA reads TGTGCCAGCAGCTTAGGTACTAGCGGTAACTCCTACAATGAGCAGTTCTTC. Its protein product is CASSLGTSGNSYNEQFF.

The chain carries TRBV6-1 and TRBJ1-2, with 7 bases matching TRBD1. Unmatched junction bases numbered 9, after V lost 6 bases and J lost 2 bases. The germline gives CDR1 MNHNS, CDR2 SASEGT. This CDR3 spans 15 amino acids. The CDR3 DNA is TGTGCCAGCAGAAAAAAGGGACAGACAAACTATGGCTACACCTTC. Its translation: CASRKKGQTNYGYTF.

This clone was seen just once. The J gene is TRBJ1-2, the V gene TRBV28, with D unclear. V dropped 4 bases and J dropped 5 bases, with 11 bases sitting between them. The CDR3 contains 13 residues. Germline CDR1 is MDHEN and CDR2 is SYDVKM. The CDR3 bases are TGTGCCAGCAGTTCCGGTATTATGTATGGCTACACCTTC. It translates to CASSSGIMYGYTF.

The chain joins TRBV27 to TRBJ2-1; 8 bases are a match to TRBD2. V lost 2 bases, J lost 9 bases, and 9 bases stayed unmatched. The CDR3 has 15 amino acids. Germline V gene lookup returns CDR1 MNHEY and CDR2 SMNVEV (reference sequence). CDR3 nucleotides: TGTGCCAGCAGTTTACCGGGAGGGCCGTCCCCTGAGCAGTTCTTC. Translating gives CASSLPGGPSPEQFF.

The rearrangement joins TRBV6-6 to TRBJ2-7; TRBD2 agrees at 13 bases. From germline, CDR1 is MNHNY and CDR2 SVGAGI (reference sequence). CDR3 size: 13 residues. V lost 11 bases, J lost 7 bases, and 8 bases stayed unmatched. The CDR3 region is CAGRTSGSHEQYF. The DNA for the CDR3 is TGTGCCGGCCGGACTAGCGGGAGTCATGAGCAGTACTTC.

The chain has TRBV9 and TRBJ2-6; tentatively, D is TRBD1 (6 bases). The CDR3 spans 18 residues. CDR1 and CDR2 (germline): SGDLS, YYNGEE. The V gene lost 3 bases and the J gene lost 4 bases, with 20 bases spanning the gap. CDR3 amino acids: CASSETGSGAIGANVLTF. DNA of the CDR3: TGTGCCAGCAGCGAAACAGGGAGTGGGGCCATCGGGGCCAACGTCCTGACTTTC.

The genes are TRBV7-2 and TRBJ2-7; 9 bases are a match to TRBD2. The CDR3 consists of 16 residues. Losses at the gene ends were 4 bases for V and 4 bases for J; bases not matched to a gene: 11. The V gene's germline CDR1 is SGHTA and CDR2 FQGNSA. For the CDR3, the DNA is TGTGCCAGCAGCTCCTTGGGGCGGGAGGGCCGGTACGAGCAGTACTTC. It translates to CASSSLGREGRYEQYF.

The chain employs TRBV7-6 and TRBJ1-2, with D perhaps TRBD1 (5 bases). Trimming left V 4 bases short and J 4 bases short, with 10 bases between. CDR1 is SGHVS and CDR2 is FNYEAQ in the germline V gene. The CDR3 is 13 residues long. This CDR3 reads CASSSGDPYGYTF. CDR3 in DNA: TGTGCCAGCAGCTCCGGGGACCCCTATGGCTACACCTTC.

The chain joins TRBV9 to TRBJ1-1, with TRBD1 matching 9 bases. The trim removed 2 bases at V and 11 bases at J, leaving 10 bases unmatched. This CDR3 region has 14 residues. Germline loops: CDR1 SGDLS, CDR2 YYNGEE. The CDR3 nucleotides are TGTGCCAGCAGCGTGTTCCCAGTACAGGGGGCGGCTTTCTTT. Translation gives CASSVFPVQGAAFF.

The V and J genes are TRBV7-8 and TRBJ2-7; TRBD1 is a possible D gene (6 bases). Looked up from germline, CDR1 is SGHVS and CDR2 is FQNEAQ. Trimming pared 3 bases from V and 3 bases from J, leaving 15 bases between. The CDR3 spans 15 residues. CDR3 sequence: CASSFSKGDRYEQYF. CDR3 coding DNA: TGTGCCAGCAGCTTCTCTAAGGGGGATCGCTACGAGCAGTACTTC.

Concerning this clone itself: An end of the junction differs from the germline gene, which may be a read error. This chain uses TRBV15 with TRBJ2-1, with 7 bases matching TRBD1. CDR1 LNHNV and CDR2 YYDKDF come from the germline V gene (reference sequence). The CDR3 is 12 residues long. CDR3 in DNA: TGTGCCACCAGCAGAGACCGGGACAGTGTTCTCTTC. This gives the protein CATSRDRDSVLF. The full variable domain, in which reference TRBV15 and TRBJ2-1 provide the parts outside the CDR3, is DAMVIQNPRYQVTQFGKPVTLSCSQTLNHNVMYWYQQKSSQAPKLLFHYYDKDFNNEADTPDNFQSRRPNTSFCFLDIRSPGLGDTAMYLCATSRDRDSVLFGPGTRLTVL.

V gene TRBV27 combines with J gene TRBJ1-1, with D possibly being TRBD1 (6 bases). This CDR3 comprises 14 residues. CDR1 is MNHEY, CDR2 SMNVEV, per germline (reference sequence). V gave up 4 bases and J gave up 1 base, with 10 bases separating them. CDR3 in amino acids: CASSSGTSNTEAFF. Here the CDR3 DNA reads TGTGCCAGCAGTTCAGGGACATCGAACACTGAAGCTTTCTTT.

This clone has only a few counts. The CDR3 nucleotides are TGTGCCAGCAGCCGCGACGGGACAGCCCAGCCCCAGCATTTT. This translates into CASSRDGTAQPQHF. The genes are TRBV27 and TRBJ1-5; TRBD1 agrees at 7 bases. This CDR3 region has 14 residues. The J segment lost 7 bases and the V segment lost 6 bases, leaving 9 bases of the junction unmatched. Germline-derived CDR1 and CDR2 are MNHEY and SMNVEV (reference sequence).

The table lists this clone with a few counts. V and J are TRBV6-6 and TRBJ2-7; no reliable D call. This CDR3 is 12 amino acids long. The V gene lost 1 base and the J gene lost 5 bases, with 6 bases spanning the gap. The germline gives CDR1 MNHNY, CDR2 SVGAGI (reference sequence). The chain's CDR3 is CASSYYKNEQYF. Here the CDR3 DNA reads TGTGCCAGCAGTTACTACAAGAACGAGCAGTACTTC.

This chain links TRBV10-1 with TRBJ1-1; perhaps TRBD1 as D (5 bases). This CDR3 is 14 amino acids long. Germline assignment: CDR1 WNHNN and CDR2 SYGVQD (reference sequence). V gave up 4 bases and J gave up 1 base, with 10 bases separating them. As DNA, the CDR3 is TGCGCCAGCAGTGGGGGGGATTCGAACACTGAAGCTTTCTTT. Translation gives CASSGGDSNTEAFF.

The V gene is TRBV6-6, the J gene TRBJ2-7; D may correspond to TRBD1 or TRBD2 (5 bases each). Germline loops: CDR1 MNHNY, CDR2 SVGAGI (reference sequence). This CDR3 has 13 residues. The germline V and J ends were trimmed by 2 bases and 2 bases, with 7 bases remaining between them. In DNA form, the CDR3 reads TGTGCCAGCAGTTACCGGGGACCCTACGAGCAGTACTTC. Amino acid sequence: CASSYRGPYEQYF.

The chain's CDR3 is CASGPWGWNEKLFF. CDR3 bases: TGTGCCAGTGGCCCGTGGGGATGGAATGAAAAACTGTTTTTT. The V call is TRBV19, the J call TRBJ1-4, with D unclear. Germline V gives CDR1 LNHDA, CDR2 SQIVND (reference sequence). Trimming cost V 8 bases and J 5 bases, with 15 bases left between them. The CDR3 has 14 amino acids.